This T cell receptor beta chain was documented in a study of T cell responses to AZD1222 COVID-19 vaccine. Points from the study as a whole: Nearly half of the spike-specific TCRs reportedly recognize variant regions that carry no mutations. The donor group comprised mostly white British people and more females; the analysis possibly underestimated clonal diversity.

On this clone: Its matching antigen is unknown.

CDR1 and CDR2 (germline): MNHEY, SVGAGI. The CDR3 has 14 residues. V lost 7 bases and J 1 base, leaving 11 bases between the germline ends. Profiled with immunoSEQ multiplex PCR; TCRdb holds only in-frame clones, not every one. The sample contains roughly 120,000 clones, about nine tenths of which appear only once. This TCR was sampled from an adult in good health. Source: peripheral blood, taken on day 0 of AZD1222 vaccination. The chain has TRBV6-5 and TRBJ1-5; D not resolved. In DNA form, the CDR3 reads TGTGCCAGCACCTACGGAGGGAGCAATCAGCCCCAGCATTTT. It codes for CASTYGGSNQPQHF.